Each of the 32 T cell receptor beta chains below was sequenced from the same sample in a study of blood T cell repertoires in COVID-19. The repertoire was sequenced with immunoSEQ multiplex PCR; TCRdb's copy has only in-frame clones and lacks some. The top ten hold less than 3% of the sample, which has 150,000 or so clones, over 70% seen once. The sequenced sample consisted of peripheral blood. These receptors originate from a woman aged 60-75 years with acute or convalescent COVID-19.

This chain's CDR3 is CASSSPSAGGTDTQYF. DNA for the CDR3: TGTGCCAGCAGCTCCCCCTCGGCAGGGGGCACAGATACGCAGTATTTT. The V gene is TRBV7-2, the J gene TRBJ2-3; TRBD1 might be the D (6 bases). There are 16 residues in the CDR3. CDR1 is SGHTA and CDR2 is FQGNSA in the germline V gene. V lost 4 bases and J 1 base, leaving 15 bases between the germline ends.

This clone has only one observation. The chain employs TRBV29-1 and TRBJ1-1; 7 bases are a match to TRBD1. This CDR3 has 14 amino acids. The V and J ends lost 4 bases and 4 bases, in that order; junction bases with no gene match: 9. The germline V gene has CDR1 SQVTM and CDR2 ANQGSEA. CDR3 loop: CSVVGDSWGTEAFF. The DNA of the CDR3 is TGCAGCGTTGTGGGGGACAGCTGGGGCACTGAAGCTTTCTTT.

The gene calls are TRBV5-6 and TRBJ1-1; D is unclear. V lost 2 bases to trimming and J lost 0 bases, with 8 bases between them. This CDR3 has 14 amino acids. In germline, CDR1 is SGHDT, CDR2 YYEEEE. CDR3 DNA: TGTGCCAGCAGCTTAGGACTAATGAACACTGAAGCTTTCTTT. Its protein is CASSLGLMNTEAFF.

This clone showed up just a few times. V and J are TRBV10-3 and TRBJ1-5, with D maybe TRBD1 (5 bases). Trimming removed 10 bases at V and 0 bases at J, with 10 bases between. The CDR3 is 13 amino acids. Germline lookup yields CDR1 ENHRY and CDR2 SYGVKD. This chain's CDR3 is CATRTLSNQPQHF. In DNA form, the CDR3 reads TGTGCCACGCGGACACTTAGCAATCAGCCCCAGCATTTT.

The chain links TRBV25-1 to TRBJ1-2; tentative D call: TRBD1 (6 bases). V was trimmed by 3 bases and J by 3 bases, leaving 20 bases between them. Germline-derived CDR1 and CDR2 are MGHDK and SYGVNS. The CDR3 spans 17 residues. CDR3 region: CASSEGPLGGADYGYTF. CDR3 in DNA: TGTGCCAGCAGTGAGGGGCCATTGGGGGGGGCTGACTATGGCTACACCTTC.

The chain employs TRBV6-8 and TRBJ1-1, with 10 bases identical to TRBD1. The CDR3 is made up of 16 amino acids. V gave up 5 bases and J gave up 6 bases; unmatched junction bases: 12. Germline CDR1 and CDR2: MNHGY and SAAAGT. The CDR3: CASSPKDRGRIAEAFF. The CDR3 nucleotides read TGTGCCAGCAGTCCCAAAGACAGGGGGCGAATAGCTGAAGCTTTCTTT.

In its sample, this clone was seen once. CDR3 amino acids: CASSGTAFSPWDLMNTEAFF. CDR3 coding DNA: TGTGCCAGCTCCGGGACAGCCTTCTCTCCATGGGACCTCATGAACACTGAAGCTTTCTTT. The J gene is TRBJ1-1, the V gene TRBV21-1; the table assigns TRBD1, which was not confirmed against the DNA. TRBV21-1 is a documented pseudogene. The CDR3 totals 20 residues.

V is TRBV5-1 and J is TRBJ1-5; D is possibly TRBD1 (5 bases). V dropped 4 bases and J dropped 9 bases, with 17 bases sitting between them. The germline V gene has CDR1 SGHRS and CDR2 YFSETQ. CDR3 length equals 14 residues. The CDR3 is CASSPGWDFAPQHF. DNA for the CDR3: TGCGCCAGCAGCCCCGGCTGGGACTTTGCGCCCCAGCATTTT.

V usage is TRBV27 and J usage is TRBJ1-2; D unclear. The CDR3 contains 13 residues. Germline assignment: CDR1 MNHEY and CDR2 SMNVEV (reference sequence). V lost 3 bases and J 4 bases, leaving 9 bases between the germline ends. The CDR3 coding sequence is TGTGCCAGCAGTTTTCGGGGAAGCTATGGCTACACCTTC. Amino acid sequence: CASSFRGSYGYTF.

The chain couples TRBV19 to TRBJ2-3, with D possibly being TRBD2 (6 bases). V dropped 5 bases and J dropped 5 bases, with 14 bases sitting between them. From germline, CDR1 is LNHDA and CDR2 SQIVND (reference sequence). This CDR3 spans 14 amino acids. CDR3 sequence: CASSDRGAVDTQYF. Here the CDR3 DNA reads TGTGCCAGTAGTGACCGCGGGGCGGTAGATACGCAGTATTTT. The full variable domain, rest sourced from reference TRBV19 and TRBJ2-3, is DGGITQSPKYLFRKEGQNVTLSCEQNLNHDAMYWYRQDPGQGLRLIYYSQIVNDFQKGDIAEGYSVSREKKESFPLTVTSAQKNPTAFYLCASSDRGAVDTQYFGPGTRLTVL.

Written as DNA, the CDR3 is TGTGCCAGCAGTCTGCAGGAGAACACTGAAGCTTTCTTT. This codes for CASSLQENTEAFF. V gene TRBV12-3 or TRBV12-4 combines with J gene TRBJ1-1, with no clear D. This CDR3 has 13 amino acids. Trimming took off 5 bases at V and 1 base at J, with 8 bases between the two ends.

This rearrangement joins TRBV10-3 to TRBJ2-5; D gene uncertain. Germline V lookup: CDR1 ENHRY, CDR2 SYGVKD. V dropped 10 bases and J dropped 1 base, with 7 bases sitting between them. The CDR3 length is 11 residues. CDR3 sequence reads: CASGGQETQYF. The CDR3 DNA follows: TGTGCCAGCGGTGGCCAAGAGACCCAGTACTTC.

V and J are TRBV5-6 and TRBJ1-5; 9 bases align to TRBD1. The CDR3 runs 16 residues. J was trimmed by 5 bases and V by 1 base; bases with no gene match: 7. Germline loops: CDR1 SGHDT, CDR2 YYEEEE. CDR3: CASSLFTGTGYQPQHF. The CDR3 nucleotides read TGTGCCAGCAGCTTGTTCACCGGGACAGGGTATCAGCCCCAGCATTTT.

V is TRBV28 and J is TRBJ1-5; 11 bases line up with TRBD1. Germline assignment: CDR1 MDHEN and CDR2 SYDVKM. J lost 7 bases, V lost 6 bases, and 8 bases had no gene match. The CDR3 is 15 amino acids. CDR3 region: CASRIPGQGGQPQHF. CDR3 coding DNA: TGTGCCAGCAGGATACCGGGACAGGGGGGCCAGCCCCAGCATTTT.

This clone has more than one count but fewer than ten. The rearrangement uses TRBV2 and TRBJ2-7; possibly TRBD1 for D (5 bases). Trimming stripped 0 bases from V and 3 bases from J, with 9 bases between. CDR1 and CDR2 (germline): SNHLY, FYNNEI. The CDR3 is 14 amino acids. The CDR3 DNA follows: TGTGCCAGCAGTGAAGCGATGGACATCTACGAGCAGTACTTC. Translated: CASSEAMDIYEQYF.

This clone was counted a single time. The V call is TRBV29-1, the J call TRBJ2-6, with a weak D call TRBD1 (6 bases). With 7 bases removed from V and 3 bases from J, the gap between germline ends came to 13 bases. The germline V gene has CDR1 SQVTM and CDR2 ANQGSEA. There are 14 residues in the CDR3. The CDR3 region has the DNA TGCAGCGCTACACCAGGGGTTGGGGCCAACGTCCTGACTTTC. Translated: CSATPGVGANVLTF.

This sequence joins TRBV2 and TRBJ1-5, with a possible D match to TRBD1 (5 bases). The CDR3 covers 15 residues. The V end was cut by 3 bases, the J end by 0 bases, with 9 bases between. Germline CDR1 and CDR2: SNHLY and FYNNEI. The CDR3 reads CASSENQGSNQPQHF. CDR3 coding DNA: TGTGCCAGCAGTGAGAACCAGGGTAGCAATCAGCCCCAGCATTTT. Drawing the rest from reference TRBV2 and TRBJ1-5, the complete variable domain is EPEVTQTPSHQVTQMGQEVILRCVPISNHLYFYWYRQILGQKVEFLVSFYNNEISEKSEIFDDQFSVERPDGSNFTLKIRSTKLEDSAMYFCASSENQGSNQPQHFGDGTRLSIL.

CDR3 in DNA: TGTGCCAGCAGCCGAACGCCCGGGGGAGCGGGGGGCGAAGAGACCCAGTACTTC. Translating it yields CASSRTPGGAGGEETQYF. The chain combines TRBV4-2 with TRBJ2-5, with TRBD2 matching 9 bases. The V segment lost 4 bases and the J segment 3 bases; nucleotides outside the gene matches: 15. The germline V gene encodes CDR1 LGHNA and CDR2 YNFKEQ. The CDR3 has 18 amino acids.

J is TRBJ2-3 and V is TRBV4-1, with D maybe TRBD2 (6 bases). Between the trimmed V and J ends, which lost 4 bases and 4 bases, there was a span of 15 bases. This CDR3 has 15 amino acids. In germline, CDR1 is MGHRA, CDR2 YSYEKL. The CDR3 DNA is TGCGCCAGCAGCCTCCGGCTAGCGTCCCCAGATACGCAGTATTTT. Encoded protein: CASSLRLASPDTQYF.

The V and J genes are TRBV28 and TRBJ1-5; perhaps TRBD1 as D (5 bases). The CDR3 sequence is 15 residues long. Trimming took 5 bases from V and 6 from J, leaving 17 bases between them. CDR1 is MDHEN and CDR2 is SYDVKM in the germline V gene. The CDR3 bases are TGTGCCAGCAGTGTGACCAGCGGGGGTGCTCAGCCCCAGCATTTT. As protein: CASSVTSGGAQPQHF.

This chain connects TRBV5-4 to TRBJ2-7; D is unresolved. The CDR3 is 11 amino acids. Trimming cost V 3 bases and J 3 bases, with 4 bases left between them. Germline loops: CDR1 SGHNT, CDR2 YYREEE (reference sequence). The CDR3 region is CASSSFYEQYF. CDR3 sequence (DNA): TGTGCCAGCAGCTCCTTCTACGAGCAGTACTTC.

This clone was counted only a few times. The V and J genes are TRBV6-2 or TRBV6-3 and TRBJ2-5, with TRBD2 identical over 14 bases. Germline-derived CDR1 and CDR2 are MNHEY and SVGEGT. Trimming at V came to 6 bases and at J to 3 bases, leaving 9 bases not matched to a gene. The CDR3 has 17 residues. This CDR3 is CASSPGRTSGGKETQYF. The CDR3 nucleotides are TGTGCCAGCAGCCCTGGCAGGACTAGCGGGGGGAAAGAGACCCAGTACTTC.

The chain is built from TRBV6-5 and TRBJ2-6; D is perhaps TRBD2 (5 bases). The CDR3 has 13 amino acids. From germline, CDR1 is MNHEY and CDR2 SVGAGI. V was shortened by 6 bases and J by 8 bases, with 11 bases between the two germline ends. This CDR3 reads CASSRGGPNVLTF. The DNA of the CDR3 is TGTGCCAGCAGCCGAGGAGGACCCAACGTCCTGACTTTC.

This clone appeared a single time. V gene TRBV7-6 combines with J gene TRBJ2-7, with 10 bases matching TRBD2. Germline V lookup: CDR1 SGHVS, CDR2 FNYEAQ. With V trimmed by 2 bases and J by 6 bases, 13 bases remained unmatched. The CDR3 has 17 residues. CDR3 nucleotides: TGTGCCAGCAGCTTATCTCCGCCGGGACTAGCGAGTCCCGAGCAGTACTTC. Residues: CASSLSPPGLASPEQYF. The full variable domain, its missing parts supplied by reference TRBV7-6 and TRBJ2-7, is GAGVSQSPRYKVTKRGQDVALRCDPISGHVSLYWYRQALGQGPEFLTYFNYEAQQDKSGLPNDRFSAERPEGSISTLTIQRTEQRDSAMYRCASSLSPPGLASPEQYFGPGTRLTVT.

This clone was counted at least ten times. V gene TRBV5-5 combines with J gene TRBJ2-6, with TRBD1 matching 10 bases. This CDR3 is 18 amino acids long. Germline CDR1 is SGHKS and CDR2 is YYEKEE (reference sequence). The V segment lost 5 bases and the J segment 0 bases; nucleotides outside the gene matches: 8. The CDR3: CASSSPGQGISGANVLTF. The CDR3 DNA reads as TGTGCCAGCAGTTCTCCGGGACAGGGGATCTCTGGGGCCAACGTCCTGACTTTC.

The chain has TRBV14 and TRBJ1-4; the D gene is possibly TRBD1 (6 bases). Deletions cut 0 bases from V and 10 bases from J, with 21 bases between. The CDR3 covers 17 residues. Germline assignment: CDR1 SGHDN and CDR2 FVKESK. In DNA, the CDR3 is TGTGCCAGCAGCCAAGATCTCGGACAGACCAGTGGAGCAAAACTGTTTTTT. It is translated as CASSQDLGQTSGAKLFF. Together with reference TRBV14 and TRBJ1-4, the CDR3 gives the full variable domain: EAGVTQFPSHSVIEKGQTVTLRCDPISGHDNLYWYRRVMGKEIKFLLHFVKESKQDESGMPNNRFLAERTGGTYSTLKVQPAELEDSGVYFCASSQDLGQTSGAKLFFGSGTQLSVL.

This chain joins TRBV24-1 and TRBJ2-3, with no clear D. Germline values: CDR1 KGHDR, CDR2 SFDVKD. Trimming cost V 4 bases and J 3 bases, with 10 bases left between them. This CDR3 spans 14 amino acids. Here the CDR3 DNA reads TGTGCCACCAGTGACCCCCGACAAACAGATACGCAGTATTTT. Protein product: CATSDPRQTDTQYF.

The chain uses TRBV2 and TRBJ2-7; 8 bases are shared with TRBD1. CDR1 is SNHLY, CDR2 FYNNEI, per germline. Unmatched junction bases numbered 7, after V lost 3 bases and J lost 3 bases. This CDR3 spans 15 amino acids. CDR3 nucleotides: TGTGCCAGCAGTGACTCGAGGACAGGGTTCTACGAGCAGTACTTC. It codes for CASSDSRTGFYEQYF.

CDR3 region: CASRDSVNTEAFF. DNA for the CDR3: TGTGCCAGTAGGGACAGCGTGAACACTGAAGCTTTCTTT. The chain carries TRBV19 and TRBJ1-1, with a possible D match to TRBD1 (6 bases). Trimming removed 6 bases from V and 0 bases from J, with 8 bases in between. This CDR3 has 13 amino acids. The V gene's germline CDR1 is LNHDA and CDR2 SQIVND (reference sequence). The whole variable domain, filled in from reference TRBV19 and TRBJ1-1, reads DGGITQSPKYLFRKEGQNVTLSCEQNLNHDAMYWYRQDPGQGLRLIYYSQIVNDFQKGDIAEGYSVSREKKESFPLTVTSAQKNPTAFYLCASRDSVNTEAFFGQGTRLTVV.

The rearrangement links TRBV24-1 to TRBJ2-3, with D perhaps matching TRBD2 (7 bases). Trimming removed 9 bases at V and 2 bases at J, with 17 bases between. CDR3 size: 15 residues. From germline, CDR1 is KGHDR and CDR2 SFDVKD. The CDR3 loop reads CATQGREQATDTQYF. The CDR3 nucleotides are TGTGCCACCCAGGGGAGGGAACAGGCCACAGATACGCAGTATTTT.

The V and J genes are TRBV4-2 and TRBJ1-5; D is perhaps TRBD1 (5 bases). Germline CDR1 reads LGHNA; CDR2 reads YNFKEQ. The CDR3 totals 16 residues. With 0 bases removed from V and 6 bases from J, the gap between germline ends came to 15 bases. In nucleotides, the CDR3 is TGTGCCAGCAGCCAAGATACGGCAGGGCCAACTCAGCCCCAGCATTTT. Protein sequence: CASSQDTAGPTQPQHF.

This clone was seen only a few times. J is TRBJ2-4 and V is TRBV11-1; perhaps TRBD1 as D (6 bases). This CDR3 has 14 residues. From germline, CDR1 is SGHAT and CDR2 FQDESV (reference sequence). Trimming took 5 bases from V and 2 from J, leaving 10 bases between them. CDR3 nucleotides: TGTGCCAGCAGCCCGGGACATTCCAAAAACATTCAGTACTTC. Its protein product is CASSPGHSKNIQYF.